The T cell receptor (beta chain) under discussion was sequenced for a study of shared clonotypes between healthy human individuals. About the research overall: Per donor, CD8 memory used one plate, CD8 naive used two, CD4 memory used three and CD4 naive used three.

CDR3 length: 17 residues. V lost 6 bases and J lost 3; bases outside the gene matches: 16. Germline V lookup: CDR1 SNHLY, CDR2 FYNNEI. Researchers partitioned CD4+ cells into CD45RA+ naive and CD45RA-negative memory subsets. With respect to this clone: Antigen: not known.

Broader study findings: Among the subsets, naive ones generally showed larger estimated richness than memory ones.

Over several immunoSEQ plates, each subset's genomic DNA was distributed in even portions. Clones were read by immunoSEQ multiplex PCR, and TCRdb kept only the in-frame ones, dropping some. There are over a million clones in the sample; about 96% occur only once, and approximately 1.1% lies in the top ten. The rearrangement uses TRBV2 and TRBJ2-7, with 8 bases identical to TRBD2. The receptor was isolated from a man aged 25 to 40 in good health. What was sequenced was naive CD4+ T cells sorted from blood. The subset here: CD45RA+ positively selected. The CDR3 nucleotides are TGTGCCAGCAGCAAACGGGGTAGCGGGATCACCGACTACGAGCAGTACTTC. It is translated as CASSKRGSGITDYEQYF.